The 19 T cell receptor beta chains given below trace back to one sample, sequenced in a study of T cell repertoires in cytomegalovirus infection. Antigens for these TCRs are unknown. A single record per CDR3 protein comes from TCRdb applying MiXCR to the reads. The table records some 700,000 distinct CDR3 sequences, around 35% of them present only once. The sequencing here drew on cultured PBMCs, taken from culture after CMV antigen stimulation. The origin of the receptors is a human donor in good health (CMV status not recorded). Some clones in this sample may be carry-over from other donors' samples.

The gene calls are TRBV2 and TRBJ1-2; maybe TRBD1 (6 bases). This CDR3 contains 15 residues. Trimming pared 6 bases from V and 0 bases from J, leaving 14 bases between. Per the germline V gene, CDR1 is SNHLY and CDR2 is FYNNEI. CDR3 in amino acids: CASSVNRVTNYGYTF. CDR3 sequence (DNA): TGTGCCAGCAGCGTAAACAGGGTTACTAACTATGGCTACACCTTC. Full variable domain (rest looked up from reference TRBV2 and TRBJ1-2): EPEVTQTPSHQVTQMGQEVILRCVPISNHLYFYWYRQILGQKVEFLVSFYNNEISEKSEIFDDQFSVERPDGSNFTLKIRSTKLEDSAMYFCASSVNRVTNYGYTFGSGTRLTVV.

This rearrangement joins TRBV7-4 to TRBJ2-1; D is perhaps TRBD1 or TRBD2 (5 bases each). The CDR3 is made up of 16 amino acids. V was cut by 4 bases and J by 5 bases, with 18 bases left in between. Germline V gene lookup returns CDR1 SGHVT and CDR2 SQSDAQ. CDR3 residues: CASSWGPWGTNNEQFF. In DNA form, the CDR3 reads TGTGCCAGCAGCTGGGGCCCGTGGGGGACCAACAATGAGCAGTTCTTC. The complete variable domain, with remaining parts taken from reference TRBV7-4 and TRBJ2-1, reads GAGVSQSPRYKVAKRGRDVALRCDSISGHVTLYWYRQTLGQGSEVLTYSQSDAQRDKSGRPSGRFSAERPERSVSTLKIQRTEQGDSAVYLCASSWGPWGTNNEQFFGPGTRLTVL.

The V and J genes are TRBV29-1 and TRBJ1-2; tentative D call: TRBD1 (5 bases). The CDR3 runs to 19 residues. CDR1 SQVTM and CDR2 ANQGSEA come from the germline V gene. Trimming left V 0 bases short and J 0 bases short, with 23 bases between. The DNA of the CDR3 is TGCAGCGTTGAAGATAGAGGTCGCGTTTGGGGCTTAGCTAACTATGGCTACACCTTC. Encoded protein: CSVEDRGRVWGLANYGYTF.

This clonotype came up many times. This chain uses TRBV12-3 or TRBV12-4 with TRBJ1-1; a possible D gene is TRBD1 (6 bases). There are 15 residues in the CDR3. V was cut by 5 bases and J by 5 bases, with 18 bases left in between. This CDR3 is CASSVTGHPGTEAFF. The DNA of the CDR3 is TGTGCCAGCAGTGTAACGGGACACCCAGGGACTGAAGCTTTCTTT.

This clonotype has only a few counts. The chain links TRBV7-2 to TRBJ1-2; no clear D. The ends were cut back, 5 bases at V and 8 bases at J, with 18 bases in the middle. Germline-derived CDR1 and CDR2 are SGHTA and FQGNSA. This CDR3 region has 14 residues. The DNA for the CDR3 is TGTGCCAGCAGCCGGATCGGGCGGTCGAGGGGCTACACCTTC. Protein sequence: CASSRIGRSRGYTF.

This clonotype was counted between two and nine times. The V call is TRBV6-5, the J call TRBJ2-5; the D gene is possibly TRBD1 (6 bases). V lost 2 bases and J lost 1, with 14 bases in between. Per germline, CDR1 MNHEY and CDR2 SVGAGI. The CDR3 is made up of 16 amino acids. DNA for the CDR3: TGTGCCAGCAGTTACACCTACAGGGAGTTCCAAGAGACCCAGTACTTC. It yields the protein CASSYTYREFQETQYF.

The chain recombines TRBV11-1 with TRBJ2-1; TRBD2 agrees at 7 bases. J gave up 7 bases and V 0 bases, and 3 bases lay outside the gene matches. This CDR3 contains 14 residues. The germline CDR1 and CDR2 sequences are SGHAT and FQDESV (reference sequence). The DNA for the CDR3 is TGTGCCAGCAGCTTAGCGGCTAGCGGTAATGAGCAGTTCTTC. Translated, it gives CASSLAASGNEQFF.

This chain joins TRBV15 and TRBJ2-1; 8 bases agree with TRBD2. The ends lost 2 bases at V and 6 bases at J; junction bases unmatched: 3. The CDR3 extends over 14 amino acids. Germline V gene lookup returns CDR1 LNHNV and CDR2 YYDKDF (reference sequence). The CDR3 reads CATSRRTSINEQFF. CDR3 DNA: TGTGCCACCAGCAGACGGACTAGCATCAATGAGCAGTTCTTC.

The V call is TRBV5-6, the J call TRBJ1-1, with 11 bases fitting TRBD1. V trimming: 2 bases; J trimming: 10 bases; junction bases outside the gene matches: 4. Per the germline V gene, CDR1 is SGHDT and CDR2 is YYEEEE. The CDR3 is 13 residues long. The CDR3 DNA is TGTGCCAGCAGCTTTGGGACAGGGGGAAGAGCTTTCTTT. Residues: CASSFGTGGRAFF.

This clonotype was detected a few times. The chain couples TRBV18 to TRBJ2-5; the D call may be TRBD1 or TRBD2 (5 bases each). Germline CDR1 and CDR2: KGHSH and LQKENI. CDR3 length: 15 amino acids. The V and J ends lost 2 bases and 1 base respectively, with 11 bases between them. For the CDR3, the DNA is TGTGCCAGCTCACCAGGAGGCAGGGTCCAAGAGACCCAGTACTTC. This codes for CASSPGGRVQETQYF.

The chain carries TRBV7-8 and TRBJ2-7, with TRBD2 matching over 7 bases. Unmatched junction bases numbered 6, after V lost 1 base and J lost 3 bases. The germline CDR1 and CDR2 sequences are SGHVS and FQNEAQ. This CDR3 contains 15 residues. The CDR3 reads CASSLEAGVGYEQYF. The CDR3 DNA reads TGTGCCAGCAGCTTAGAGGCGGGGGTTGGCTACGAGCAGTACTTC.

In its sample, this clonotype was seen a few times. V gene TRBV12-3 or TRBV12-4 combines with J gene TRBJ2-3, with D tentatively TRBD2 (6 bases). Trimming left V 4 bases short and J 6 bases short, with 20 bases between. The CDR3 extends over 16 amino acids. DNA for the CDR3: TGTGCCAGCAGTTCCGCAGTGGGGCGGGGTGGGGATACGCAGTATTTT. Translating it yields CASSSAVGRGGDTQYF.

The sample holds a few counts of this clonotype. V and J are TRBV6-1 and TRBJ2-3; 8 nucleotides match TRBD2. Germline V gives CDR1 MNHNS, CDR2 SASEGT. The V and J ends lost 6 bases and 0 bases, in that order; junction bases with no gene match: 20. This CDR3 is 20 amino acids long. CDR3 sequence (DNA): TGTGCCAGCAGCGACCGGAGGCTAGGCGGGAGGACCTTTAGCACAGATACGCAGTATTTT. This translates into CASSDRRLGGRTFSTDTQYF.

The V call is TRBV20-1, the J call TRBJ2-5, with D perhaps being TRBD1 or TRBD2 (5 bases each). CDR3 length: 14 amino acids. Germline loops: CDR1 DFQATT, CDR2 SNEGSKA (reference sequence). Trimming removed 3 bases at V and 2 bases at J, with 13 bases between. The CDR3 is CSARAGTSQETQYF. Here the CDR3 DNA reads TGCAGTGCTAGGGCCGGGACCTCTCAAGAGACCCAGTACTTC.

The sample holds many counts of this clonotype. The V call is TRBV7-2, the J call TRBJ2-7; tentatively, D is TRBD2 (5 bases). Trimming shortened V by 3 bases and J by 2 bases, and 8 bases separated the two germline ends. The CDR3 totals 13 residues. Germline CDR1 reads SGHTA; CDR2 reads FQGNSA. The CDR3 sequence is CASSLRATYEQYF. The CDR3 DNA is TGTGCCAGCAGCTTGAGGGCCACCTACGAGCAGTACTTC. Drawing the rest from reference TRBV7-2 and TRBJ2-7, the complete variable domain is GAGVSQSPSNKVTEKGKDVELRCDPISGHTALYWYRQSLGQGLEFLIYFQGNSAPDKSGLPSDRFSAERTGGSVSTLTIQRTQQEDSAVYLCASSLRATYEQYFGPGTRLTVT.

As to this clonotype: Germline is not matched at one junction end, which may reflect a read error. The chain joins TRBV12-3 or TRBV12-4 to TRBJ2-2; the D is unclear. This CDR3 spans 14 amino acids. In DNA form, the CDR3 reads TGTGCCAGCAGTTTTAGCCCAAACACCGAGGAGCTGTTTTTT. Translating gives CASSFSPNTEELFF.

The V call is TRBV7-6, the J call TRBJ2-3; D remains ambiguous. This CDR3 comprises 16 residues. Trimming shortened V by 1 base and J by 3 bases, and 14 bases separated the two germline ends. CDR1 and CDR2 from the germline V gene are SGHVS and FNYEAQ. CDR3 residues: CASSLGPASRTDTQYF. CDR3 nucleotide sequence: TGTGCCAGCAGCTTAGGGCCCGCCTCTCGGACAGATACGCAGTATTTT. The full variable domain, completed using reference TRBV7-6 and TRBJ2-3, is GAGVSQSPRYKVTKRGQDVALRCDPISGHVSLYWYRQALGQGPEFLTYFNYEAQQDKSGLPNDRFSAERPEGSISTLTIQRTEQRDSAMYRCASSLGPASRTDTQYFGPGTRLTVL.

The rearrangement joins TRBV12-3 or TRBV12-4 to TRBJ1-1, with D possibly TRBD1 on 5 matching bases. The length of the CDR3 is 16 residues. The V gene lost 6 bases and the J gene lost 6 bases, with 23 bases spanning the gap. The chain's CDR3 is CASSFQSGTVPAEAFF. In nucleotides, the CDR3 is TGTGCCAGCAGCTTCCAATCCGGGACCGTGCCCGCTGAAGCTTTCTTT.

This clonotype was found many times. The chain has TRBV7-2 and TRBJ2-5; weak D call: TRBD2 (5 bases). This CDR3 has 14 residues. CDR1 and CDR2 (germline): SGHTA, FQGNSA. The V end was cut by 5 bases, the J end by 1 base, with 11 bases between. The CDR3 here is CASSPRAVQETQYF. The CDR3 DNA sequence: TGTGCCAGCAGCCCGCGGGCGGTCCAAGAGACCCAGTACTTC.